This T cell receptor (beta chain) emerged from a study of T-cell memory formation after mild COVID-19. This clonotype was picked up a small number of times. Antigen specificity is unknown. 5'RACE, which relied on constant-segment primers, yielded TCR alpha and TCR beta cDNA libraries carrying sample barcodes and UMIs. TCRdb reanalysed the 5' RACE reads using MiXCR and keeps one entry per CDR3 protein. The repertoire consists of 270,000 or so distinct CDR3 sequences, with 16% occurring once and the leading ten covering roughly a fifth. Study-wide points: There was a balanced CD4/CD8 profile in clones contracting day 15 to 85, and later expanders leaned CD4+.

This clonotype was sampled from a man younger than 30 who had mild COVID-19 (a few samples of this study predate the infection). Cell type and time point are not known. Sequencing input: PBMCs or a T cell subset sorted from them (not recorded which).

CDR3 in DNA: TGCGCCAGCAGCCTCGGGTCGGATTCTGGAAACACCATATATTTT. Its protein product is CASSLGSDSGNTIYF. This chain links TRBV5-1 with TRBJ1-3; unclear D gene. Trimming stripped 4 bases from V and 1 base from J, with 12 bases between. This CDR3 spans 15 amino acids. Looked up from germline, CDR1 is SGHRS and CDR2 is YFSETQ. Full variable domain (rest looked up from reference TRBV5-1 and TRBJ1-3): KAGVTQTPRYLIKTRGQQVTLSCSPISGHRSVSWYQQTPGQGLQFLFEYFSETQRNKGNFPGRFSGRQFSNSRSEMNVSTLELGDSALYLCASSLGSDSGNTIYFGEGSWLTVV.